The entry below gives a single T cell receptor (beta chain) sequence along with its context. In germline, CDR1 is SGHDT, CDR2 YYEEEE. After removal of 4 bases from V and 0 bases from J, the junction contained 10 bases not matched to a gene. This CDR3 has 17 amino acids. This record comes from a study of blood T cell repertoires in COVID-19. The wider study: Specimens from acute and convalescent COVID-19 originated in the United States, Italy and Spain. T cells, B-cell-depleted T cells, or PBMCs supplied cDNA or gDNA.

In the original workflow: Using reference gene primer amplification, nucleated cell counts were estimated. Assay: immunoSEQ multiplex PCR; the TCRdb copy retains only in-frame clones and omits some. D and trimming come from the DNA, and the V and J calls and clone size come from that table. The sample lists 52,000 or so clones; 90% were seen once. Specimen: peripheral blood. The chain uses TRBV5-6 and TRBJ2-7; 10 bases are a match to TRBD2. This clonotype was sampled from a man over 45 with acute or convalescent COVID-19. As DNA, the CDR3 is TGTGCCAGCAGCCCCGGCCTAGCGGGAGCCCTCTCCTACGAGCAGTACTTC. This encodes CASSPGLAGALSYEQYF.